Listed below are T cell receptor beta chains from one sample, sequenced in a study of beta chain features in type 1 diabetes. The method was immunoSEQ multiplex PCR; TCRdb's version includes in-frame clones alone and lacks a portion of them. The sample records hundreds of thousands of clones, roughly 13% being singletons. Input material: naive CD4+ T cells from blood. The receptors originated from a man younger than 30 with type 1 diabetes. The CDR3 runs from the conserved cysteine through the conserved F or W. The order of the fields is V gene, J gene, D gene, clone size, CDR3 DNA, CDR3 protein. A D gene is named only where the DNA matches it firmly. The listing skips clone size in some rows; elsewhere it reads once, few, many or a size class.

v_call: TRBV10-1; j_call: TRBJ1-1; d_call: TRBD1; clone_size: few; cdr3_nt: TGCGCCAGCAGTGACACAGGGGGCACTGAAGCTTTCTTT; cdr3_aa: CASSDTGGTEAFF
v_call: TRBV28; j_call: TRBJ2-7; d_call: TRBD1; clone_size: few; cdr3_nt: TGTGCCAGCAGACAATCCGGGACAGGAGGGTACGAGCAGTACTTC; cdr3_aa: CASRQSGTGGYEQYF
v_call: TRBV7-9; j_call: TRBJ2-1; d_call: TRBD2; clone_size: .; cdr3_nt: TGTGCCAGCAGCTTCTTAGCGGGAGGGAGTGAGCAGTTCTTC; cdr3_aa: CASSFLAGGSEQFF
v_call: TRBV6-1; j_call: TRBJ1-2; d_call: .; clone_size: .; cdr3_nt: TGTGCCAGCACCATCAAACAGGGTTCAAACTATGGCTACACCTTC; cdr3_aa: CASTIKQGSNYGYTF
v_call: TRBV7-2; j_call: TRBJ2-1; d_call: .; clone_size: few; cdr3_nt: TGTGCCAGCAGCTTGCAGGGAGTATACAATGAGCAGTTCTTC; cdr3_aa: CASSLQGVYNEQFF
v_call: TRBV29-1; j_call: TRBJ2-5; d_call: TRBD2; clone_size: .; cdr3_nt: TGCAGCGGCGGACTAGCGGCCTCCCAAGAGACCCAGTACTTC; cdr3_aa: CSGGLAASQETQYF
v_call: TRBV6-5; j_call: TRBJ1-2; d_call: .; clone_size: .; cdr3_nt: TGTGCCAGCAGTTACTATCAAAATAATGGCTACACCTTC; cdr3_aa: CASSYYQNNGYTF
v_call: TRBV5-6; j_call: TRBJ1-5; d_call: .; clone_size: few; cdr3_nt: TGTGCCAGCAGCTTGTCAGCGGCAAAGGGACAGCCCCAGCATTTT; cdr3_aa: CASSLSAAKGQPQHF
v_call: TRBV30; j_call: TRBJ2-2; d_call: TRBD1; clone_size: .; cdr3_nt: TGTGCCTGGTTCCGGGACAGGGCCGGGGAGCTGTTTTTT; cdr3_aa: CAWFRDRAGELFF
v_call: TRBV6-5; j_call: TRBJ2-2; d_call: .; clone_size: .; cdr3_nt: TGTGCCAGCAGTTACATCCCGTTTGGCGCCGGGGAGCTGTTTTTT; cdr3_aa: CASSYIPFGAGELFF
v_call: TRBV5-1; j_call: TRBJ2-3; d_call: .; clone_size: .; cdr3_nt: TGCGCCAGCAGCCAGGGCTTCTCGGGAACAGATACGCAGTATTTT; cdr3_aa: CASSQGFSGTDTQYF
v_call: TRBV18; j_call: TRBJ1-1; d_call: .; clone_size: .; cdr3_nt: TGTGCCAGCTCACCACCATGGGCCCGGGGGGCTGAAGCTTTCTTT; cdr3_aa: CASSPPWARGAEAFF
v_call: TRBV2; j_call: TRBJ2-3; d_call: .; clone_size: few; cdr3_nt: TGTGCCAGCAGTGCGAACTCCCGCACAGATACGCAGTATTTT; cdr3_aa: CASSANSRTDTQYF